This entry concerns a single T cell receptor (beta chain). This clonotype showed up many times. Its antigen remains undetermined. Base qualities are not recorded, but no much larger clone differs from it by a single base. The V end gives up 6 bases and the J end 0 bases, leaving 3 bases in the junction not matched to a gene. CDR1 and CDR2 are drawn from the germline V gene: SGHRS, YFSETQ. Measured from the cysteine to the phenylalanine, the CDR3 is 15 residues long. Only the CDR3 portion is preserved as DNA: 45 bases, with reading frame beginning at the first base. The data derive from a study of neurological immune-mediated disorders (dated by TCRdb to between 2018 and 2021). The study in broad terms: Using UMI-based sequencing, the study compared peripheral blood TCR-beta repertoires from patients with HTLV-I-associated myelopathy (HAM/TSP), patients with multiple sclerosis, and healthy controls. The approximately 98 TCR-beta libraries included longitudinal samples, technical triplicates and paired sorted CD4+ and CD8+ T-cell subsets alongside PBMC samples. The cohort was made up of approximately 65 subjects, consisting of 14 HAM/TSP patients, approximately 35 multiple sclerosis patients and approximately 20 healthy controls.

Overall study outcomes, separate from this receptor: TCR clonal expansion was highest in HAM/TSP patients and lowest in MS patients, with MS patients falling below even healthy controls. No identical CDR3 amino acid sequences were shared among expanded clones across subjects, suggesting private TCR-beta repertoires in all groups.

Healthy controls were blood bank volunteers in Maryland, USA. For sorted-subset TCR libraries, over 900,000 sorted CD4+ or CD8+ T cells were used. Peripheral blood was subjected to Ficoll-Hypaque density gradient centrifugation to isolate PBMCs, which were then cryopreserved in liquid nitrogen. Paired sorted CD4+ and CD8+ subsets came from healthy controls, HAM/TSP patients and MS patients. cDNA was synthesized by template-switch 5'RACE using a primer with a 10-nucleotide random unique molecular identifier that tagged each TCR transcript. Each sequencing run produced over 190 million TCR-beta sequences covering 15-18 subjects. The RNeasy kit was used for extraction of total RNA. The KAPA Real-time Library Amplification kit was used to amplify TCR-beta VDJ regions with primers targeting the TCR constant region and the 5'RACE anchor. Sample indexes and Illumina adaptors were added in a first PCR, and a second PCR then increased library yield. After Ampure bead purification, the TCR product of roughly 650 bp was size-selected on a 2% E-gel SizeSelection system. Library quality was checked on a Bioanalyzer, concentration was measured with Qubit, and libraries were quantified with the Kapa Library Quantification kit before pooling. Libraries were sequenced paired-end 2 x 150 bp on an Illumina HiSeq 2500. To increase sequence diversity, roughly 24-32% phiX was spiked into each library pool. The study's own analysis went as follows. Quality-filtered reads were processed with the UMI-based MiGEC pipeline, which removed over 85% of raw TCR sequences during error correction. IMGT germline references were used for alignment of VDJ genes, and clonotypes were defined by a unique CDR3 amino acid sequence together with V-J genes. Clonal expansion, Shannon diversity and CDR3 relatedness were evaluated with VDJtools (CalcPairwiseDistances, ClusterSamples), while phylogenetic trees were built in CLCbio workbench. Clones with at least 8 unique UMIs were defined as expanded, with this threshold being based on coefficient-of-variation modelling across technical triplicates. The public reads were reanalyzed by TCRdb: fastp trimming at Q25, MiXCR alignment, in-frame beta chains only. Identical CDR3 proteins give one entry, which carries the most common genes and DNA. What appears here as the V and J calls and clone size reflects TCRdb's work, not the paper's. This sample holds 25,000 to 35,000 distinct CDR3 sequences; less than 5% were observed only once. The ten largest clones take up approximately 25% of the sample.

Sequences were obtained from CD4+ T cells from blood. The chain was built from TRBV5-1 and TRBJ1-6; 7 bases in the junction line up with TRBD1. The sequence was collected from a woman in her 40s in good health. The CDR3 protein is CASKAGGSYNSPLHF. The DNA is as follows: TGCGCCAGCAAGGCAGGGGGCTCCTATAATTCACCCCTCCACTTT. Beyond the CDR3, the reference TRBV5-1 and TRBJ1-6 genes provide the residues; the full variable domain reads: KAGVTQTPRYLIKTRGQQVTLSCSPISGHRSVSWYQQTPGQGLQFLFEYFSETQRNKGNFPGRFSGRQFSNSRSEMNVSTLELGDSALYLCASKAGGSYNSPLHFGNGTRLTVT.